This entry lists 17 T cell receptor beta chains sequenced from one sample in a study of T cells after yellow fever vaccination. TCRdb independently ran MiXCR on the 5' RACE reads; one entry per CDR3 protein. The repertoire has tens of thousands of distinct CDR3 sequences, 13% of them found once; the top ten carry around 23%. The sample was CD8+ T cells not binding an NS4B(214-222) dextramer, sorted from PBMCs, taken approximately 22 days after the first yellow fever vaccination. These receptors all stem from a man aged 18 to 30 who received the YFV17D yellow fever vaccine.

This clonotype occurred a few times. The chain carries TRBV7-8 and TRBJ2-1, with TRBD1 matching 8 bases. Germline loops: CDR1 SGHVS, CDR2 FQNEAQ. This CDR3 is built from 16 residues. The V segment lost 6 bases and the J segment 0 bases; nucleotides outside the gene matches: 7. CDR3 nucleotide sequence: TGTGCCAGCAGTTCAGGGGGCCAGAGCTCCTACAATGAGCAGTTCTTC. It specifies CASSSGGQSSYNEQFF.

The chain is built from TRBV9 and TRBJ2-2; maybe TRBD2 (5 bases). The CDR3 consists of 13 residues. Germline CDR1 reads SGDLS; CDR2 reads YYNGEE. V was shortened by 4 bases and J by 5 bases, with 9 bases between the two germline ends. This CDR3 is CASSPSGTGELFF. CDR3 bases: TGTGCCAGCAGCCCCTCGGGGACCGGGGAGCTGTTTTTT.

The chain recombines TRBV18 with TRBJ1-1; D unclear. Germline V gene sequence: CDR1 KGHSH, CDR2 LQKENI. V lost 3 bases, J lost 2 bases, and 13 bases lay in between. This CDR3 has 15 residues. Written as DNA, the CDR3 is TGTGCCAGCTCACCCCAGATACAAGGTAACACTGAAGCTTTCTTT. Translating gives CASSPQIQGNTEAFF.

The CDR3 sequence: CASSQSRGNQPQHF. CDR3 nucleotide sequence: TGCGCCAGCAGCCAAAGCAGAGGCAATCAGCCCCAGCATTTT. The chain joins TRBV4-3 to TRBJ1-5; D gene unclear. Germline V gene sequence: CDR1 LGHNA, CDR2 YSLEER. The CDR3 is 14 amino acids. V was pared by 2 bases and J by 2 bases, with 7 bases between.

The gene calls are TRBV10-2 and TRBJ2-1; D is possibly TRBD2 (5 bases). CDR1 WSHSY and CDR2 SAAADI come from the germline V gene. The CDR3 covers 14 residues. V gave up 4 bases and J gave up 6 bases, with 13 bases separating them. CDR3: CASSGLLGANEQFF. DNA for the CDR3: TGCGCCAGCAGTGGACTATTAGGTGCCAATGAGCAGTTCTTC.

This sequence joins TRBV4-1 and TRBJ2-3, with TRBD2 identical over 10 bases. With V trimmed by 4 bases and J by 1 base, 8 bases remained unmatched. Looked up from germline, CDR1 is MGHRA and CDR2 is YSYEKL. The CDR3 length is 17 residues. The CDR3 spells CASSLYPSGGRTDTQYF. CDR3 bases: TGCGCCAGCAGCCTCTACCCTAGCGGGGGACGCACAGATACGCAGTATTTT.

This clonotype was picked up many times. The CDR3: CASTLSQRGTDTQYF. As DNA, the CDR3 is TGCGCCAGCACTCTGAGCCAACGAGGCACAGATACGCAGTATTTT. The genes are TRBV5-1 and TRBJ2-3; D gene ambiguous. V lost 6 bases and J lost 1, with 15 bases in between. Germline V gives CDR1 SGHRS, CDR2 YFSETQ. The CDR3 is 15 amino acids.

The chain joins TRBV27 to TRBJ2-5; D not resolved. CDR3 length equals 16 residues. Deletions cut 6 bases from V and 3 bases from J, with 20 bases between. Germline V gene lookup returns CDR1 MNHEY and CDR2 SMNVEV (reference sequence). CDR3 DNA sequence: TGTGCCAGCAGCACCAAGGAGACGTCGACCAAAGAGACCCAGTACTTC. Its translation is CASSTKETSTKETQYF.

This clonotype has just a few counts. The chain uses TRBV5-1 and TRBJ2-1, with 10 bases lining up with TRBD1. J lost 4 bases, V lost 4 bases, and 5 bases had no gene match. The CDR3 has 15 residues. From germline, CDR1 is SGHRS and CDR2 YFSETQ. The CDR3 DNA sequence: TGCGCCAGCAGCCCTAGGGGACAGGGGTACAATGAGCAGTTCTTC. Translating gives CASSPRGQGYNEQFF.

This clonotype showed up many times. The CDR3, as DNA: TGTGCCAGCTCACCAATCAGGGGTCAAAACACCGGGGAGCTGTTTTTT. Residues: CASSPIRGQNTGELFF. The chain couples TRBV18 to TRBJ2-2; a weak D match, TRBD1 (6 bases). The CDR3 is made up of 16 amino acids. CDR1 and CDR2 (germline): KGHSH, LQKENI. The ends were cut back, 2 bases at V and 2 bases at J, with 12 bases in the middle.

This chain links TRBV5-1 with TRBJ2-1; D call uncertain. V lost 1 base, J lost 8 bases, and 4 bases lay in between. Germline V gene sequence: CDR1 SGHRS, CDR2 YFSETQ. The CDR3 loop spans 11 amino acids. CDR3 coding DNA: TGCGCCAGCAGCTTGCAGGATGAGCAGTTCTTC. Translated, it gives CASSLQDEQFF. The full variable domain, in which reference TRBV5-1 and TRBJ2-1 provide the parts outside the CDR3, is KAGVTQTPRYLIKTRGQQVTLSCSPISGHRSVSWYQQTPGQGLQFLFEYFSETQRNKGNFPGRFSGRQFSNSRSEMNVSTLELGDSALYLCASSLQDEQFFGPGTRLTVL.

This clonotype was detected ten times or more. This chain links TRBV20-1 with TRBJ2-4, with 7 bases matching TRBD2. J gave up 3 bases and V 3 bases, and 11 bases lay outside the gene matches. The CDR3 runs 16 residues. Germline CDR1 and CDR2: DFQATT and SNEGSKA (reference sequence). CDR3 sequence: CSARGGETGIKNIQYF. The CDR3 DNA follows: TGCAGTGCTAGGGGGGGGGAAACAGGAATCAAAAACATTCAGTACTTC.

The J gene is TRBJ1-2, the V gene TRBV7-2; TRBD1 matches 8 bases. The CDR3 length is 16 residues. Unmatched junction bases numbered 10, after V lost 4 bases and J lost 3 bases. Germline loops: CDR1 SGHTA, CDR2 FQGNSA. The CDR3 sequence is CASSYPQGALDYGYTF. CDR3 DNA sequence: TGTGCCAGCAGCTACCCTCAGGGGGCGCTTGACTATGGCTACACCTTC. Filled out from reference TRBV7-2 and TRBJ1-2, the complete variable domain reads GAGVSQSPSNKVTEKGKDVELRCDPISGHTALYWYRQSLGQGLEFLIYFQGNSAPDKSGLPSDRFSAERTGGSVSTLTIQRTQQEDSAVYLCASSYPQGALDYGYTFGSGTRLTVV.

This clonotype came up a few times. The rearrangement links TRBV9 to TRBJ1-2; D is ambiguous. The CDR3 runs to 14 residues. Trimming removed 0 bases at V and 2 bases at J, with 8 bases between. Germline CDR1 SGDLS, CDR2 YYNGEE. In nucleotides, the CDR3 is TGTGCCAGCAGCGTAGTAGCGGAAAACTATGGCTACACCTTC. Its protein product is CASSVVAENYGYTF.

The CDR3 coding sequence is TGTGCCAGCAGCCGGGGGGTCAGAGCTAGCACAGATACGCAGTATTTT. Its protein product is CASSRGVRASTDTQYF. The chain recombines TRBV7-2 with TRBJ2-3, with 7 bases aligning to TRBD2. The CDR3 is 16 residues long. With 5 bases clipped from V and 0 bases from J, the junction kept 8 bases outside the gene matches. In germline, CDR1 is SGHTA, CDR2 FQGNSA.

This clonotype was counted a few times. The chain is built from TRBV27 and TRBJ2-1, with a possible D match to TRBD2 (5 bases). Trimming removed 7 bases from V and 9 bases from J, with 25 bases in between. Looked up from germline, CDR1 is MNHEY and CDR2 is SMNVEV (reference sequence). This CDR3 contains 16 residues. CDR3 protein: CASTETAGAGGGEQFF. As DNA, the CDR3 is TGTGCCAGCACCGAAACCGCGGGCGCGGGTGGTGGTGAGCAGTTCTTC.

This clonotype was seen many times. The V call is TRBV5-1, the J call TRBJ2-7; 7 bases align to TRBD2. The CDR3 has 14 residues. The V segment lost 4 bases and the J segment 3 bases; nucleotides outside the gene matches: 7. Germline CDR1 reads SGHRS; CDR2 reads YFSETQ. CDR3 DNA: TGCGCCAGCAGCATCCGCGGGGGAGGCTACGAGCAGTACTTC. This translates into CASSIRGGGYEQYF. Based on the CDR3 plus reference TRBV5-1 and TRBJ2-7, the full variable domain is KAGVTQTPRYLIKTRGQQVTLSCSPISGHRSVSWYQQTPGQGLQFLFEYFSETQRNKGNFPGRFSGRQFSNSRSEMNVSTLELGDSALYLCASSIRGGGYEQYFGPGTRLTVT.